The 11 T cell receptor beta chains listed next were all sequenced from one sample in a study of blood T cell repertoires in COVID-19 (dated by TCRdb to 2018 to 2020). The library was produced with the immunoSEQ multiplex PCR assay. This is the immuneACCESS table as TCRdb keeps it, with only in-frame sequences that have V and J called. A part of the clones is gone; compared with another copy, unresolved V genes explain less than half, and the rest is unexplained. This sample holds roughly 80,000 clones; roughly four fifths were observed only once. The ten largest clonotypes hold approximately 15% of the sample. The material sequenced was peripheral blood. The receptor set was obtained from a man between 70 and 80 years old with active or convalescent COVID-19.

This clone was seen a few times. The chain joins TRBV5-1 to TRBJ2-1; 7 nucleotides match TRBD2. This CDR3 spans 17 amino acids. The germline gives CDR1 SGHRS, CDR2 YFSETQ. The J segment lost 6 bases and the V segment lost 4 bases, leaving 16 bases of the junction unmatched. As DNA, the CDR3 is TGCGCCAGCAGCCACGCGTGGAACAGCGGGGCTGGCAATGAGCAGTTCTTC. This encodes CASSHAWNSGAGNEQFF.

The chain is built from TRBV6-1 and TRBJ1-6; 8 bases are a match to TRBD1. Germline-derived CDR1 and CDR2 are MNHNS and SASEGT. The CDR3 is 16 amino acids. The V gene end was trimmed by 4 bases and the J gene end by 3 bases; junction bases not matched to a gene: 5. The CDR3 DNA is TGTGCCAGCAGTGCGGGACAGGAGGACTATAATTCACCCCTCCACTTT. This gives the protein CASSAGQEDYNSPLHF.

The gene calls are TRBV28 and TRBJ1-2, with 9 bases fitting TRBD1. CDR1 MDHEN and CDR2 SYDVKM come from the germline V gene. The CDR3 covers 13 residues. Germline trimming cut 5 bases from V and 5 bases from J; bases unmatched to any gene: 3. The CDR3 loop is CASSDGQGYGYTF. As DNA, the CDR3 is TGTGCCAGCAGTGACGGACAGGGGTATGGCTACACCTTC.

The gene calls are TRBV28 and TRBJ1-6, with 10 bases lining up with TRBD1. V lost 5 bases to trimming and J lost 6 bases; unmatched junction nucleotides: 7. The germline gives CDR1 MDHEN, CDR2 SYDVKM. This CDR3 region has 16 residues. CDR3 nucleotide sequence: TGTGCCAGCAGTAGGGACAGGGGACTAATTAATTCACCCCTCCACTTT. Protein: CASSRDRGLINSPLHF.

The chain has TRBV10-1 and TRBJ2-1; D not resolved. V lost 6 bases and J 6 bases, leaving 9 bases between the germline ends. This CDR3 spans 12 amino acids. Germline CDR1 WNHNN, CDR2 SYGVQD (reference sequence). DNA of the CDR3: TGCGCCAGCAGCTCGAGGAGCAATGAGCAGTTCTTC. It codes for CASSSRSNEQFF.

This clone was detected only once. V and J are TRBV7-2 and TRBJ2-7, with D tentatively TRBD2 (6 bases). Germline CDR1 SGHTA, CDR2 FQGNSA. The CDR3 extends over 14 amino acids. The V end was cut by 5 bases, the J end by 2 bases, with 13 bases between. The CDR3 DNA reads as TGTGCCAGCAGCCCCCAATGGGGGGCCTACGAGCAGTACTTC. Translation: CASSPQWGAYEQYF.

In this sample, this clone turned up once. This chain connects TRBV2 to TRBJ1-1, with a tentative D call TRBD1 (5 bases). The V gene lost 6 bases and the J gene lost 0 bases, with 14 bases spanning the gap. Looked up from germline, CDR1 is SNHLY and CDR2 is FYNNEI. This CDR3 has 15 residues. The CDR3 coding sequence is TGTGCCAGCAGCGAGCGGGGGTCAATGAACACTGAAGCTTTCTTT. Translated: CASSERGSMNTEAFF.

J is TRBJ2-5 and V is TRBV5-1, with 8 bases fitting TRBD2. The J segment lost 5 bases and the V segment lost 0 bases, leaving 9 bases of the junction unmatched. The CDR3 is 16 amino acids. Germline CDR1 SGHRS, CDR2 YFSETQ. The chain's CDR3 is CASSLDMAGGAETQYF. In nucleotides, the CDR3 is TGCGCCAGCAGCTTGGATATGGCGGGGGGCGCGGAGACCCAGTACTTC.

The CDR3 DNA follows: TGTGCCAGCAGCTTAGTCGGGGGGGCGGATACGCAGTATTTT. Its translation: CASSLVGGADTQYF. This chain links TRBV7-2 with TRBJ2-3; 8 bases agree with TRBD2. V lost 1 base, J lost 6 bases, and 3 bases stayed unmatched. The CDR3 runs to 14 residues. The germline gives CDR1 SGHTA, CDR2 FQGNSA. The full variable domain, in which reference TRBV7-2 and TRBJ2-3 provide the parts outside the CDR3, is GAGVSQSPSNKVTEKGKDVELRCDPISGHTALYWYRQSLGQGLEFLIYFQGNSAPDKSGLPSDRFSAERTGGSVSTLTIQRTQQEDSAVYLCASSLVGGADTQYFGPGTRLTVL.

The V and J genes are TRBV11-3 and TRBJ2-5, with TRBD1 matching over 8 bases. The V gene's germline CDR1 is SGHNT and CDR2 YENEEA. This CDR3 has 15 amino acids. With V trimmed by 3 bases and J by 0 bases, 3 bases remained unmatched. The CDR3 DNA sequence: TGTGCCAGCAGCTTGGGGACAGGCCACCAAGAGACCCAGTACTTC. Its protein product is CASSLGTGHQETQYF.

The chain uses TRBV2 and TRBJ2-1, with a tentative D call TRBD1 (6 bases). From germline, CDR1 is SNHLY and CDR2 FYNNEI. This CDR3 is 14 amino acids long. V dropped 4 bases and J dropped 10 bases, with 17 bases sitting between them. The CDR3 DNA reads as TGTGCCAGCAGTGTCACGAACAGGGTCGTGGAGCAGTTCTTC. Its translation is CASSVTNRVVEQFF.